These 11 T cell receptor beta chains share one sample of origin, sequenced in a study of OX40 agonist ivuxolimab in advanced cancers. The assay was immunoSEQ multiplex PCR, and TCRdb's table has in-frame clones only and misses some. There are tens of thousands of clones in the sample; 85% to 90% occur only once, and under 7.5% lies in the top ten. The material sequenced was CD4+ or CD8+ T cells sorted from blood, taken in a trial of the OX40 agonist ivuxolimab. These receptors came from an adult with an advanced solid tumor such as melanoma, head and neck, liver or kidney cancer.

The CDR3 protein is CASSPRGNPLNTEAFF. CDR3 sequence (DNA): TGTGCCAGCTCGCCCCGCGGAAATCCTTTGAACACTGAAGCTTTCTTT. The rearrangement joins TRBV18 to TRBJ1-1; D remains unclear. CDR3 length: 16 amino acids. Germline CDR1 and CDR2: KGHSH and LQKENI. Trimming removed 6 bases at V and 0 bases at J, with 17 bases between. Variable domain in full (rest from reference TRBV18 and TRBJ1-1): NAGVMQNPRHLVRRRGQEARLRCSPMKGHSHVYWYRQLPEEGLKFMVYLQKENIIDESGMPKERFSAEFPKEGPSILRIQQVVRGDSAAYFCASSPRGNPLNTEAFFGQGTRLTVV.

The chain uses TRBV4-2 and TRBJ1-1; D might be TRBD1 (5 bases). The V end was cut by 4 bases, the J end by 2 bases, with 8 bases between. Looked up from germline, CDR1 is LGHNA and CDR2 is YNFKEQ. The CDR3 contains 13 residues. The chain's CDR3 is CASSPDSNTEAFF. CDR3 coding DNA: TGTGCCAGCAGCCCCGACAGTAACACTGAAGCTTTCTTT.

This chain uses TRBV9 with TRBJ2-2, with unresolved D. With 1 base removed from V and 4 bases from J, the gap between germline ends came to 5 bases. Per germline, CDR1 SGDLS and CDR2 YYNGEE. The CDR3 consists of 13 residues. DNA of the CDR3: TGTGCCAGCAGCGTATACAGCACCGGGGAGCTGTTTTTT. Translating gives CASSVYSTGELFF.

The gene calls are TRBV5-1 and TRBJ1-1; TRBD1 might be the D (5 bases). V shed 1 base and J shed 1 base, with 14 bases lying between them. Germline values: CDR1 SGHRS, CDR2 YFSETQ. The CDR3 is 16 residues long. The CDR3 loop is CASSLSLWDSNTEAFF. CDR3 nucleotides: TGCGCCAGCAGCTTGTCACTATGGGACTCGAACACTGAAGCTTTCTTT.

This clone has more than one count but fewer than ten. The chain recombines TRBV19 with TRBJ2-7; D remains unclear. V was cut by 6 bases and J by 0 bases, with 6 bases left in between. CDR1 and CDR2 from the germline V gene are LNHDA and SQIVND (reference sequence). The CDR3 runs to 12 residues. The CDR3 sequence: CASSGHSYEQYF. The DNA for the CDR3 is TGTGCCAGTAGCGGGCACTCCTACGAGCAGTACTTC.

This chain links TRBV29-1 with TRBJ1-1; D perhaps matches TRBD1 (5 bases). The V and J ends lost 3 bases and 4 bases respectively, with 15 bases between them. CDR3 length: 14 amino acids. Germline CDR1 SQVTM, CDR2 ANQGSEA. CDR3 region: CSVEVQSGGTEAFF. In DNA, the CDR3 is TGCAGCGTTGAGGTTCAATCCGGGGGCACTGAAGCTTTCTTT.

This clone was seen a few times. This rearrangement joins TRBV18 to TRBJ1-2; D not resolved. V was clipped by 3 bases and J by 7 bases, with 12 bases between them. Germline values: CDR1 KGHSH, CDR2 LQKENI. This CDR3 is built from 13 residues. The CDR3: CASSPPSVAGYTF. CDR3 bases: TGTGCCAGCTCACCCCCCTCGGTCGCTGGCTACACCTTC. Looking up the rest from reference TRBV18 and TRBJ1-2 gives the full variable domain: NAGVMQNPRHLVRRRGQEARLRCSPMKGHSHVYWYRQLPEEGLKFMVYLQKENIIDESGMPKERFSAEFPKEGPSILRIQQVVRGDSAAYFCASSPPSVAGYTFGSGTRLTVV.

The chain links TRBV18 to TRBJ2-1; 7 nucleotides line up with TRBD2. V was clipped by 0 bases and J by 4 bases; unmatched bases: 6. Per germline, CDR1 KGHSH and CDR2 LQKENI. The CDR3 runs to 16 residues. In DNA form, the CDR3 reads TGTGCCAGCTCACCACCTTGGACTAGTCTTTACAATGAGCAGTTCTTC. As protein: CASSPPWTSLYNEQFF.

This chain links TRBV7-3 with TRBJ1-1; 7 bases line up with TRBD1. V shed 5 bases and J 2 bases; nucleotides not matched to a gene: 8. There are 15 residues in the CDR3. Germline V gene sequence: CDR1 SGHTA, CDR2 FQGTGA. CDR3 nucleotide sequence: TGTGCCAGCAGCCCGAAGACAGGGTTAAACACTGAAGCTTTCTTT. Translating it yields CASSPKTGLNTEAFF.

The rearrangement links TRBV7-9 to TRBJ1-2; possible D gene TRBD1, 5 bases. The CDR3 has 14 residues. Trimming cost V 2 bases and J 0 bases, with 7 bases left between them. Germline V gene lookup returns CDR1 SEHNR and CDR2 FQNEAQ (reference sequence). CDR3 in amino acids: CASSLQGANYGYTF. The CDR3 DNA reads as TGTGCCAGCAGCTTACAGGGAGCTAACTATGGCTACACCTTC.

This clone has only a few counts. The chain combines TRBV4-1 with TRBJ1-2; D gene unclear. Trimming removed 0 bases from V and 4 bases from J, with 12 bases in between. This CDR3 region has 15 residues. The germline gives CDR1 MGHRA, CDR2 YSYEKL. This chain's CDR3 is CASSQEGSLPYGYTF. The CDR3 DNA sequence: TGCGCCAGCAGCCAAGAGGGCAGTCTCCCCTATGGCTACACCTTC.